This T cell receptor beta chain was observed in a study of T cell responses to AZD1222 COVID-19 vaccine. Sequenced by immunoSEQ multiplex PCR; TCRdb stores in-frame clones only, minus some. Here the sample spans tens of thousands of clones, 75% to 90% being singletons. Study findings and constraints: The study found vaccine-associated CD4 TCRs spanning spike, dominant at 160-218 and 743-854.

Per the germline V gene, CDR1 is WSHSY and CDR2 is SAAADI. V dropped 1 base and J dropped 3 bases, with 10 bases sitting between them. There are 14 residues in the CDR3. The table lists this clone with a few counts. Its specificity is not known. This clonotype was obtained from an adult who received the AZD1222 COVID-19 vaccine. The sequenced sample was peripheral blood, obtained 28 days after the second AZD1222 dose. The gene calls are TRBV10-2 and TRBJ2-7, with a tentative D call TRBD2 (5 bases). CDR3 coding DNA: TGCGCCAGCAGTGAGTTGGGAGTAAACTACGAGCAGTACTTC. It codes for CASSELGVNYEQYF.